The 11 T cell receptor beta chains below come from one sample, sequenced in a study of siplizumab effects on memory and regulatory T cells. Assay: immunoSEQ multiplex PCR; the TCRdb copy retains only in-frame clones and omits some. This sample has 70,000 to 95,000 clones, with 80% to 95% found just once. Sample: CD8+ T cells sorted from blood. All receptors come from a human donor in good health.

The J gene is TRBJ2-5, the V gene TRBV13; TRBD2 agrees at 9 bases. V was pared by 0 bases and J by 3 bases, with 2 bases of the junction left unmatched. CDR3 length: 15 residues. Looked up from germline, CDR1 is PRHDT and CDR2 is FYEKMQ (reference sequence). The CDR3: CASSLGQREEETQYF. For the CDR3, the DNA is TGTGCCAGCAGCTTAGGCCAGCGGGAGGAAGAGACCCAGTACTTC. Together with reference TRBV13 and TRBJ2-5, the CDR3 gives the full variable domain: AAGVIQSPRHLIKEKRETATLKCYPIPRHDTVYWYQQGPGQDPQFLISFYEKMQSDKGSIPDRFSAQQFSDYHSELNMSSLELGDSALYFCASSLGQREEETQYFGPGTRLLVL.

The J gene is TRBJ2-1, the V gene TRBV15, with 14 bases aligning to TRBD2. V shed 5 bases and J 10 bases; nucleotides not matched to a gene: 16. CDR1 and CDR2 (germline): LNHNV, YYDKDF (reference sequence). The CDR3 loop spans 18 amino acids. CDR3 bases: TGTGCCACCAGCGGAGCTAGGAAGGGACTAGCGGGAGTTGAGGAGCAGTTCTTC. Amino acid sequence: CATSGARKGLAGVEEQFF. Combining the CDR3 with reference TRBV15 and TRBJ2-1 gives the whole variable domain DAMVIQNPRYQVTQFGKPVTLSCSQTLNHNVMYWYQQKSSQAPKLLFHYYDKDFNNEADTPDNFQSRRPNTSFCFLDIRSPGLGDTAMYLCATSGARKGLAGVEEQFFGPGTRLTVL.

This chain links TRBV4-1 with TRBJ1-2; perhaps TRBD1 as D (6 bases). Trimming took 1 base from V and 1 from J, leaving 7 bases between them. This CDR3 contains 14 residues. Per the germline V gene, CDR1 is MGHRA and CDR2 is YSYEKL. The CDR3 DNA sequence: TGCGCCAGCAGCCAAGGGACAGTTAACTATGGCTACACCTTC. This encodes CASSQGTVNYGYTF.

The gene calls are TRBV4-1 and TRBJ1-2; tentatively, D is TRBD1 (5 bases). This CDR3 contains 15 residues. Germline CDR1 and CDR2: MGHRA and YSYEKL. V lost 3 bases to trimming and J lost 6 bases, with 17 bases between them. The DNA of the CDR3 is TGCGCCAGCAGCCAGGCGGGACCTCAAAAGGATGGCTACACCTTC. It codes for CASSQAGPQKDGYTF.

The rearrangement uses TRBV2 and TRBJ2-7; TRBD1 matches at 8 bases. The germline V gene encodes CDR1 SNHLY and CDR2 FYNNEI. The CDR3 contains 19 residues. Trimming at V came to 7 bases and at J to 1 base, leaving 21 bases not matched to a gene. CDR3 DNA sequence: TGTGCCAGCACCCCTGGGGTTAACAGGGGGGAATCTAGGTCCTACGAGCAGTACTTC. This codes for CASTPGVNRGESRSYEQYF.

The chain couples TRBV19 to TRBJ1-1; D call uncertain. V lost 3 bases and J 1 base, leaving 9 bases between the germline ends. This CDR3 has 14 amino acids. Per germline, CDR1 LNHDA and CDR2 SQIVND (reference sequence). CDR3 amino acids: CASSMFAGNTEAFF. CDR3 sequence (DNA): TGTGCCAGTAGTATGTTCGCAGGGAACACTGAAGCTTTCTTT. The full variable domain, completed using reference TRBV19 and TRBJ1-1, is DGGITQSPKYLFRKEGQNVTLSCEQNLNHDAMYWYRQDPGQGLRLIYYSQIVNDFQKGDIAEGYSVSREKKESFPLTVTSAQKNPTAFYLCASSMFAGNTEAFFGQGTRLTVV.

J is TRBJ2-7 and V is TRBV19; maybe TRBD2 (6 bases). The CDR3 totals 15 residues. CDR1 LNHDA and CDR2 SQIVND come from the germline V gene (reference sequence). V lost 3 bases to trimming and J lost 0 bases, with 12 bases between them. This CDR3 reads CASSILAGSSYEQYF. The CDR3 nucleotides read TGTGCCAGTAGTATCTTGGCGGGGAGCTCCTACGAGCAGTACTTC.

This chain uses TRBV4-1 with TRBJ2-7; perhaps TRBD2 as D (6 bases). Germline CDR1 MGHRA, CDR2 YSYEKL. The germline V and J ends were trimmed by 0 bases and 6 bases, with 18 bases remaining between them. The CDR3 is made up of 16 amino acids. The CDR3 bases are TGCGCCAGCAGCCAAGATCAGGGACTCGAGCTGAGCGAGCAGTACTTC. Residues: CASSQDQGLELSEQYF.

The chain recombines TRBV7-6 with TRBJ1-4, with D unclear. Germline values: CDR1 SGHVS, CDR2 FNYEAQ. There are 14 residues in the CDR3. Deletions cut 6 bases from V and 0 bases from J, with 8 bases between. CDR3 nucleotide sequence: TGTGCCAGCAGTCCAGACGCAACTAATGAAAAACTGTTTTTT. It encodes CASSPDATNEKLFF.

The chain links TRBV2 to TRBJ2-2; TRBD1 agrees at 8 bases. The germline CDR1 and CDR2 sequences are SNHLY and FYNNEI. This CDR3 has 19 amino acids. V lost 4 bases, J lost 0 bases, and 13 bases stayed unmatched. CDR3 loop: CASSGRDRSFNANTGELFF. CDR3 coding DNA: TGTGCCAGCAGTGGCCGGGACAGGAGTTTCAACGCGAACACCGGGGAGCTGTTTTTT.

This clone was detected only once. V is TRBV2 and J is TRBJ1-2; no firm D call. V lost 6 bases and J lost 4, with 15 bases in between. In germline, CDR1 is SNHLY, CDR2 FYNNEI. CDR3 length equals 14 residues. The DNA for the CDR3 is TGTGCCAGCAGCGTAACCGAGTCCGGCTATGGCTACACCTTC. This codes for CASSVTESGYGYTF.